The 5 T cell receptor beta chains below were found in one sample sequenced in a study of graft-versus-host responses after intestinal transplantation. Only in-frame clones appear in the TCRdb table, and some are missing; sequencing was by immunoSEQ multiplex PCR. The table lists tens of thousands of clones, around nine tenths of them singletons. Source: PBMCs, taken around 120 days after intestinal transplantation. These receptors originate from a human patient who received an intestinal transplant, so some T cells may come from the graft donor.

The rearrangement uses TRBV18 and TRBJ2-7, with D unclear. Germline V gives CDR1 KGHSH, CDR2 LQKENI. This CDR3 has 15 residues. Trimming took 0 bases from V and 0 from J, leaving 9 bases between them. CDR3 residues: CASSPPSPPSYEQYF. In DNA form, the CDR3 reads TGTGCCAGCTCACCACCAAGCCCTCCCTCCTACGAGCAGTACTTC.

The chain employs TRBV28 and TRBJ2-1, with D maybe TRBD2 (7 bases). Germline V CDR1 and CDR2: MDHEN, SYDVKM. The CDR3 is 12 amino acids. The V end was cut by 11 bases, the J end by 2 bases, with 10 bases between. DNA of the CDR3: TGTGCCGGGGGGGGCCCCTACAATGAGCAGTTCTTC. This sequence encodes CAGGGPYNEQFF.

CDR3 amino acids: CASSSPLPGQGLNEQFF. For the CDR3, the DNA is TGTGCCAGCAGCTCACCATTACCGGGACAGGGGTTAAATGAGCAGTTCTTC. The V and J genes are TRBV7-9 and TRBJ2-1; 10 bases are shared with TRBD1. Germline lookup yields CDR1 SEHNR and CDR2 FQNEAQ (reference sequence). The J segment lost 7 bases and the V segment lost 4 bases, leaving 13 bases of the junction unmatched. This CDR3 comprises 17 residues.

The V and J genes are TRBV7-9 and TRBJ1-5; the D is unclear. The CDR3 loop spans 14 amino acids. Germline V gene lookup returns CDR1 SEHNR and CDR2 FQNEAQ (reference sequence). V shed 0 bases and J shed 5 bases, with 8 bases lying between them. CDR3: CASSLASGYQPQHF. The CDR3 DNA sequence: TGTGCCAGCAGCTTAGCCTCAGGATATCAGCCCCAGCATTTT.

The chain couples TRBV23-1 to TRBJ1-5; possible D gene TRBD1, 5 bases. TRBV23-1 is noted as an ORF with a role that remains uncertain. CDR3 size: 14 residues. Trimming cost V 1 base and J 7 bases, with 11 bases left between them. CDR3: CASSQYGTKQPQHF. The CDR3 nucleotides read TGCGCCAGCAGTCAATATGGGACTAAACAGCCCCAGCATTTT.